This T cell receptor (beta chain) derives from a study of blood T cell repertoires in COVID-19. Authors' data handling: Researchers report that nucleated cell counts were estimated from reference gene primer amplification. Clones were sequenced by immunoSEQ multiplex PCR, and TCRdb holds only the in-frame ones, with some missing. That table furnishes V, J and clone size, whereas the DNA furnished D and trimming. The table includes 150,000 to 200,000 clones, around 80% detected once. A single count supports this clone. Cohorts were based on clinical histories the participants reported. Sequenced: PBMCs or T cells enriched from blood (not recorded which). This clonotype was obtained from a woman in her forties or fifties with acute COVID-19.

The CDR3 protein is CASSTGTGNSNQPQHF. The CDR3 coding sequence is TGTGCCAGCAGCACCGGGACAGGGAATAGCAATCAGCCCCAGCATTTT. The chain couples TRBV9 to TRBJ1-5; 9 positions agree with TRBD1. This CDR3 is 16 amino acids long. Trimming removed 4 bases from V and 0 bases from J; junction bases left unmatched: 5. CDR1 is SGDLS, CDR2 YYNGEE, per germline. Based on the CDR3 plus reference TRBV9 and TRBJ1-5, the full variable domain is DSGVTQTPKHLITATGQRVTLRCSPRSGDLSVYWYQQSLDQGLQFLIQYYNGEERAKGNILERFSAQQFPDLHSELNLSSLELGDSALYFCASSTGTGNSNQPQHFGDGTRLSIL.